The sequence of this TCR beta chain was determined in a study of OX40 agonist ivuxolimab in advanced cancers. This clone has just one count. The protocol was immunoSEQ multiplex PCR, while the TCRdb copy is restricted to in-frame clones and leaves out a portion. The sample includes about 26,000 clones, around 87% of them seen just once. The germline gives CDR1 SGHNT, CDR2 YYREEE (reference sequence). Losses at the gene ends were 0 bases for V and 5 bases for J; bases not matched to a gene: 6. The CDR3 is made up of 15 amino acids. The J gene is TRBJ2-5, the V gene TRBV5-4, with 8 bases lining up with TRBD1. The specimen comprised CD4+ or CD8+ T cells sorted from blood, sampled in a trial of the OX40 agonist ivuxolimab. The receptor comes from an adult with an advanced solid tumor such as melanoma, head and neck, liver or kidney cancer. The CDR3 reads CASSLGDRSFETQYF. The DNA for the CDR3 is TGTGCCAGCAGCTTGGGGGACAGGTCCTTCGAGACCCAGTACTTC.